One and the same sample provided the 32 T cell receptor beta chains below, sequenced in a study of T-cell reconstitution after alpha-beta-depleted transplantation in children. Unique molecular identifiers tagged the TCRbeta library. Using its own MiXCR run on the PCR reads, TCRdb lists one record per CDR3 protein. The table shows tens of thousands of distinct CDR3 sequences, with 15% to 20% occurring only once. The sequenced sample was PBMCs, mostly from graft donor cells, obtained 360 days after TCRalphabeta/CD19-depleted stem cell transplant. The receptors were sampled from a male patient aged 2-15 years who had a stem cell transplant for acute lymphoblastic leukemia, so the T cells may come from the graft donor.

The J gene is TRBJ2-7, the V gene TRBV5-1; 12 nucleotides match TRBD2. J gave up 4 bases and V 4 bases, and 6 bases lay outside the gene matches. The CDR3 has 15 residues. The germline V gene has CDR1 SGHRS and CDR2 YFSETQ. CDR3 sequence reads: CASSPGLAGRYEQYF. In DNA form, the CDR3 reads TGCGCCAGCAGCCCGGGACTAGCGGGCCGATACGAGCAGTACTTC.

Ten or more counts support this clonotype. The rearrangement joins TRBV10-3 to TRBJ2-2, with 9 bases identical to TRBD1. CDR3 length: 15 residues. After removal of 3 bases from V and 8 bases from J, the junction contained 7 bases not matched to a gene. Germline V gives CDR1 ENHRY, CDR2 SYGVKD. CDR3 in DNA: TGTGCCATCAGTGAACCGGGACAGGGCTTAGGGGAGCTGTTTTTT. Its protein product is CAISEPGQGLGELFF.

The chain is built from TRBV2 and TRBJ1-5; no clear D gene. The CDR3 covers 15 residues. V lost 2 bases and J lost 1, with 9 bases in between. Germline-derived CDR1 and CDR2 are SNHLY and FYNNEI. The DNA for the CDR3 is TGTGCCAGCAGTGAAATCGGCAGGAGCAATCAGCCCCAGCATTTT. Amino acids: CASSEIGRSNQPQHF. The variable domain in full, completed from reference TRBV2 and TRBJ1-5, reads EPEVTQTPSHQVTQMGQEVILRCVPISNHLYFYWYRQILGQKVEFLVSFYNNEISEKSEIFDDQFSVERPDGSNFTLKIRSTKLEDSAMYFCASSEIGRSNQPQHFGDGTRLSIL.

This clonotype appeared a few times. The rearrangement uses TRBV5-1 and TRBJ2-1; 14 bases line up with TRBD2. This CDR3 is built from 16 residues. The germline V gene encodes CDR1 SGHRS and CDR2 YFSETQ. Trimming at V came to 4 bases and at J to 3 bases, leaving 3 bases not matched to a gene. For the CDR3, the DNA is TGCGCCAGCAGCGGACTAGCGGGAGGTAACTACAATGAGCAGTTCTTC. The encoded protein is CASSGLAGGNYNEQFF.

This rearrangement joins TRBV5-1 to TRBJ2-7, with TRBD2 identical over 7 bases. Trimming took 0 bases from V and 4 from J; bases not matched to a gene: 7. From germline, CDR1 is SGHRS and CDR2 YFSETQ. The CDR3 runs 15 residues. This CDR3 is CASSLDAGAFYEQYF. For the CDR3, the DNA is TGCGCCAGCAGCTTGGATGCGGGAGCGTTTTACGAGCAGTACTTC.

This CDR3 is CASSGAKSPLHF. Written as DNA, the CDR3 is TGTGCCAGCAGTGGGGCAAAGTCACCCCTCCACTTT. The chain joins TRBV2 to TRBJ1-6; D unclear. Trimming left V 4 bases short and J 10 bases short, with 8 bases between. Looked up from germline, CDR1 is SNHLY and CDR2 is FYNNEI. There are 12 residues in the CDR3.

The V gene is TRBV12-3 or TRBV12-4, the J gene TRBJ2-7; no clear D. There are 14 residues in the CDR3. V lost 7 bases to trimming and J lost 1 base, with 14 bases between them. In nucleotides, the CDR3 is TGTGCCAGCACCTCTCACAGCGCATCCTACGAGCAGTACTTC. It specifies CASTSHSASYEQYF.

This clonotype was counted between two and nine times. The chain couples TRBV10-3 to TRBJ1-2; 9 positions match TRBD1. In germline, CDR1 is ENHRY, CDR2 SYGVKD. The J segment lost 4 bases and the V segment lost 2 bases, leaving 8 bases of the junction unmatched. CDR3 size: 16 residues. This CDR3 is CAISEVPGQGPYGYTF. The CDR3 DNA is TGTGCCATCAGTGAGGTCCCGGGACAGGGCCCCTATGGCTACACCTTC.

This clonotype was found many times. V and J are TRBV24-1 and TRBJ2-1; TRBD2 is a possible D gene (6 bases). CDR1 and CDR2 from the germline V gene are KGHDR and SFDVKD. V was pared by 3 bases and J by 0 bases, with 14 bases between. CDR3 size: 17 residues. The CDR3 region is CATSDGAGSGSYNEQFF. The CDR3, as DNA: TGTGCCACCAGTGATGGTGCGGGGTCCGGCTCCTACAATGAGCAGTTCTTC.

This sequence joins TRBV4-1 and TRBJ2-2; D possibly corresponds to TRBD1 (5 bases). V was cut by 8 bases and J by 4 bases, with 14 bases left in between. The CDR3 runs 14 residues. In germline, CDR1 is MGHRA, CDR2 YSYEKL. In nucleotides, the CDR3 is TGCGCCAGCTGTAGGGGTGGATCCACCGGGGAGCTGTTTTTT. Translated, it gives CASCRGGSTGELFF.

This clonotype was detected a few times. The CDR3 sequence: CAISESWGPETQYF. Here the CDR3 DNA reads TGTGCCATCAGTGAGTCTTGGGGGCCAGAGACCCAGTACTTC. J is TRBJ2-5 and V is TRBV10-3; the D gene is possibly TRBD1 (6 bases). V was shortened by 0 bases and J by 4 bases, with 9 bases between the two germline ends. The CDR3 runs 14 residues. The V gene's germline CDR1 is ENHRY and CDR2 SYGVKD.

The sample holds a few counts of this clonotype. This chain connects TRBV6-2 or TRBV6-3 to TRBJ2-7; 8 bases agree with TRBD1. This CDR3 is built from 17 residues. From germline, CDR1 is MNHEY and CDR2 SVGEGT. With 6 bases clipped from V and 0 bases from J, the junction kept 13 bases outside the gene matches. The CDR3 spells CASSALGQGPSSYEQYF. DNA of the CDR3: TGTGCCAGCAGCGCGCTCGGACAGGGACCGAGCTCCTACGAGCAGTACTTC.

This chain links TRBV6-5 with TRBJ2-3; TRBD1 aligns across 7 bases. In germline, CDR1 is MNHEY, CDR2 SVGAGI. The CDR3 has 14 residues. Germline trimming cut 2 bases from V and 5 bases from J; bases unmatched to any gene: 4. CDR3 nucleotides: TGTGCCAGCAGTTACAGGGGGCCAGGAGATACGCAGTATTTT. Encoded protein: CASSYRGPGDTQYF.

This clonotype has a handful of counts. This chain joins TRBV11-3 and TRBJ1-3; D gene uncertain. Germline V gene data show CDR1 as SGHNT and CDR2 as YENEEA. The CDR3 is 15 residues long. Trimming took off 2 bases at V and 2 bases at J, with 10 bases between the two ends. DNA of the CDR3: TGTGCCAGCAGCTTACGACTGTTCACTGGAAACACCATATATTTT. This encodes CASSLRLFTGNTIYF.

The chain carries TRBV11-2 and TRBJ2-2; 7 positions agree with TRBD2. This CDR3 region has 15 residues. Germline CDR1 and CDR2: SGHAT and FQNNGV. J lost 0 bases, V lost 5 bases, and 3 bases had no gene match. CDR3 residues: CASSRSGTNTGELFF. As DNA, the CDR3 is TGTGCCAGCAGCCGGAGCGGGACGAACACCGGGGAGCTGTTTTTT.

This clonotype was seen ten or more times. V is TRBV10-3 and J is TRBJ2-4; TRBD2 matches at 13 bases. The CDR3 loop spans 18 amino acids. The junction had 9 bases not matched to a gene; V was cut back by 5 bases and J by 2 bases. Germline CDR1 ENHRY, CDR2 SYGVKD. CDR3 in amino acids: CAISPSILAGGTKNIQYF. In DNA, the CDR3 is TGTGCCATCAGTCCCTCGATACTAGCGGGAGGGACCAAAAACATTCAGTACTTC.

This clonotype showed up just a few times. The chain uses TRBV12-3 or TRBV12-4 and TRBJ2-2; D is perhaps TRBD1 (6 bases). The V and J ends lost 5 bases and 7 bases respectively, with 17 bases between them. The CDR3 has 15 residues. The CDR3 DNA reads TGTGCCAGCAGTCCGCCTACAGGGACAATCGGGGAGCTGTTTTTT. The encoded protein is CASSPPTGTIGELFF.

The chain is built from TRBV27 and TRBJ2-2, with 7 bases that match TRBD1. This CDR3 is built from 15 residues. Germline assignment: CDR1 MNHEY and CDR2 SMNVEV (reference sequence). The trim removed 3 bases at V and 6 bases at J, leaving 7 bases unmatched. The CDR3 sequence: CASSLTGSYPGELFF. Here the CDR3 DNA reads TGTGCCAGCAGTTTGACAGGGTCCTACCCCGGGGAGCTGTTTTTT.

The chain couples TRBV20-1 to TRBJ2-3; D is perhaps TRBD2 (6 bases). CDR1 is DFQATT and CDR2 is SNEGSKA in the germline V gene (reference sequence). CDR3 size: 13 residues. The V end lost 1 base, the J end lost 5 bases, and 10 bases lay between the germline ends. DNA of the CDR3: TGCAGTGCTAGAGTAGGGCGGGGAGATACGCAGTATTTT. Translation gives CSARVGRGDTQYF.

Details on this clonotype: The junction departs from the called germline gene at one end, perhaps through a read error. The DNA for the CDR3 is TGTGCCATCAGTTCAACCACCCGGGGACAGGGTTCCTACAATGAGCAGTTCTTC. It encodes CAISSTTRGQGSYNEQFF. This sequence joins TRBV2 and TRBJ2-1; 9 bases map to TRBD1. The CDR3 totals 18 residues. CDR1 is SNHLY, CDR2 FYNNEI, per germline.

This clonotype was seen repeatedly, ten times or more. This CDR3 is CASSLRREGLYNEQFF. The CDR3 DNA is TGCGCCAGCAGCTTGAGGCGAGAGGGCCTATACAATGAGCAGTTCTTC. The gene calls are TRBV5-1 and TRBJ2-1; tentative D call: TRBD2 (5 bases). The germline gives CDR1 SGHRS, CDR2 YFSETQ. The V end lost 1 base, the J end lost 4 bases, and 15 bases lay between the germline ends. The CDR3 is made up of 16 amino acids.

The chain employs TRBV20-1 and TRBJ2-5; D unresolved. CDR1 and CDR2 from the germline V gene are DFQATT and SNEGSKA (reference sequence). The ends were cut back, 1 base at V and 5 bases at J, with 8 bases in the middle. This CDR3 has 12 residues. The CDR3: CSARVARETQYF. DNA for the CDR3: TGCAGTGCTAGAGTAGCCCGCGAGACCCAGTACTTC.

This clonotype was picked up many times. J is TRBJ2-3 and V is TRBV7-9, with 10 nucleotides matching TRBD1. Germline CDR1 is SEHNR and CDR2 is FQNEAQ (reference sequence). Germline trimming cut 6 bases from V and 2 bases from J; bases unmatched to any gene: 8. The CDR3 extends over 16 amino acids. In nucleotides, the CDR3 is TGTGCCAGCAGTGGCGGGACAGGGGCCCTCACAGATACGCAGTATTTT. Residues: CASSGGTGALTDTQYF. Full variable domain (remainder filled in from reference TRBV7-9 and TRBJ2-3): DTGVSQNPRHKITKRGQNVTFRCDPISEHNRLYWYRQTLGQGPEFLTYFQNEAQLEKSRLLSDRFSAERPKGSFSTLEIQRTEQGDSAMYLCASSGGTGALTDTQYFGPGTRLTVL.

V gene TRBV5-5 combines with J gene TRBJ1-2, with 10 bases lining up with TRBD1. The germline CDR1 and CDR2 sequences are SGHKS and YYEKEE (reference sequence). The V and J ends lost 2 bases and 6 bases, in that order; junction bases with no gene match: 7. The CDR3 contains 15 residues. The CDR3 protein is CASSFRDRGGHGYTF. CDR3 nucleotides: TGTGCCAGCAGCTTCCGGGACAGGGGAGGACATGGCTACACCTTC.

This chain connects TRBV19 to TRBJ2-7; D is possibly TRBD1 (6 bases). Per the germline V gene, CDR1 is LNHDA and CDR2 is SQIVND (reference sequence). CDR3 length equals 14 residues. V gave up 6 bases and J gave up 0 bases, with 12 bases separating them. The CDR3 loop reads CASSRTESSYEQYF. The DNA for the CDR3 is TGTGCCAGTAGCCGGACAGAATCCTCCTACGAGCAGTACTTC.

The table lists this clonotype with a few counts. The chain combines TRBV5-1 with TRBJ2-2; 13 bases agree with TRBD2. V dropped 4 bases and J dropped 1; count of bases not matched to a gene: 7. Germline CDR1 reads SGHRS; CDR2 reads YFSETQ. This CDR3 spans 18 amino acids. The CDR3 bases are TGCGCCAGCAGCCGGGGGACTAGCGGGACGGGGAACACCGGGGAGCTGTTTTTT. It yields the protein CASSRGTSGTGNTGELFF.

This clonotype has a handful of counts. This chain joins TRBV4-2 and TRBJ2-1; 9 nucleotides agree with TRBD2. The V segment lost 4 bases and the J segment 7 bases; nucleotides outside the gene matches: 11. Germline loops: CDR1 LGHNA, CDR2 YNFKEQ. The CDR3 contains 16 residues. The CDR3 DNA reads TGTGCCAGCAGCCGCGTAGTTGCGGGAGGGAAGAATGAGCAGTTCTTC. This gives the protein CASSRVVAGGKNEQFF.

The rearrangement links TRBV5-6 to TRBJ1-2; D is ambiguous. The germline gives CDR1 SGHDT, CDR2 YYEEEE. The CDR3 runs to 12 residues. Between the trimmed V and J ends, which lost 2 bases and 5 bases, there was a span of 7 bases. Written as DNA, the CDR3 is TGTGCCAGCAGCTTCGAGTGGTATGGCTACACCTTC. It yields the protein CASSFEWYGYTF.

In DNA form, the CDR3 reads TGTGCCAGCATTCTAGCGGGAGTGGTAGAGACCCAGTACTTC. Encoded protein: CASILAGVVETQYF. The chain combines TRBV7-9 with TRBJ2-5; 10 positions agree with TRBD2. The CDR3 has 14 amino acids. Trimming cost V 7 bases and J 4 bases; bases outside gene matches: 6. Germline V gene data show CDR1 as SEHNR and CDR2 as FQNEAQ (reference sequence).

This clonotype was observed a handful of times. This rearrangement joins TRBV24-1 to TRBJ2-1; 13 nucleotides line up with TRBD2. CDR1 and CDR2 from the germline V gene are KGHDR and SFDVKD. The J segment lost 8 bases and the V segment lost 1 base, leaving 7 bases of the junction unmatched. The CDR3 length is 17 residues. Written as DNA, the CDR3 is TGTGCCACCAGTGATTTCGTTAGGACTAGCGGGAGTGATGAGCAGTTCTTC. Translation: CATSDFVRTSGSDEQFF.

This chain links TRBV5-1 with TRBJ2-5, with D perhaps TRBD1 (6 bases). The CDR3 has 15 amino acids. Trimming removed 5 bases at V and 1 base at J, with 15 bases between. In germline, CDR1 is SGHRS, CDR2 YFSETQ. In DNA form, the CDR3 reads TGCGCCAGCAGGACCTCGGGCAGGGGCCAAGAGACCCAGTACTTC. Encoded protein: CASRTSGRGQETQYF.

This rearrangement joins TRBV7-9 to TRBJ2-7; 14 bases are shared with TRBD2. Germline values: CDR1 SEHNR, CDR2 FQNEAQ (reference sequence). CDR3 length equals 17 residues. J was trimmed by 6 bases and V by 1 base; bases with no gene match: 8. The CDR3: CASSLGSGTSGSIEQYF. The DNA for the CDR3 is TGTGCCAGCAGCTTAGGCAGCGGGACTAGCGGGAGCATCGAGCAGTACTTC.